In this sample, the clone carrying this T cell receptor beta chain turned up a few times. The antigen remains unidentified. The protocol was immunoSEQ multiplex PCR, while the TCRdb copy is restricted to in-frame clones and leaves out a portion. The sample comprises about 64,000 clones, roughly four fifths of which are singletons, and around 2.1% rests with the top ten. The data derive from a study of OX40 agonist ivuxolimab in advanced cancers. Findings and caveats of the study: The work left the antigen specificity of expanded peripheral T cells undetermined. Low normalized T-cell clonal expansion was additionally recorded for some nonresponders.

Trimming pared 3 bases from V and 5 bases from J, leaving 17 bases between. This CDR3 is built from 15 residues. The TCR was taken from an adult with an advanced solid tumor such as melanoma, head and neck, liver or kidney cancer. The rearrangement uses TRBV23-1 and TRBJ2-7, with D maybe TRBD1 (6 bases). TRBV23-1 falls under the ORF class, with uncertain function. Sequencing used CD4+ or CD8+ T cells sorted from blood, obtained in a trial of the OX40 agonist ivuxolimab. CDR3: CASSHHRDQFHEQYF. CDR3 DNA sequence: TGCGCCAGCAGTCATCACAGGGATCAGTTCCACGAGCAGTACTTC.